The 18 T cell receptor beta chains below all came from one sample that was sequenced in a study of human T cells and chemical hapten exposure. Time point specified: patch test 1, 2 weeks after DPC sensitization. Stated treatment: therapeutic diphenylcyclopropenone sensitization with weekly scalp DPC. TCRdb used MiXCR to reprocess the RACE reads, holding one entry per CDR3 protein. Of about 120,000 distinct CDR3 sequences listed, around 15% are singletons. Sequenced material: whole blood, taken in connection with sensitization to the hapten diphenylcyclopropenone (DPC). Receptors originate from a man younger than 35 with alopecia areata. Some clones in this sample may be carry-over from other donors' samples.

The V call is TRBV7-9, the J call TRBJ1-2; the D is unclear. The CDR3 sequence is 11 residues long. Trimming took off 2 bases at V and 5 bases at J, with 3 bases between the two ends. Germline values: CDR1 SEHNR, CDR2 FQNEAQ (reference sequence). This CDR3 reads CASSLMYGYTF. CDR3 nucleotides: TGTGCCAGCAGCTTAATGTATGGCTACACCTTC. Full variable domain (remainder filled in from reference TRBV7-9 and TRBJ1-2): DTGVSQNPRHKITKRGQNVTFRCDPISEHNRLYWYRQTLGQGPEFLTYFQNEAQLEKSRLLSDRFSAERPKGSFSTLEIQRTEQGDSAMYLCASSLMYGYTFGSGTRLTVV.

The CDR3 protein is CASSSPRHAGRTDTQYF. The CDR3 DNA is TGCGCCAGCAGCTCTCCCAGACACGCTGGTCGCACAGATACGCAGTATTTT. The chain is built from TRBV5-1 and TRBJ2-3; D not resolved. This CDR3 comprises 17 residues. Germline V gene sequence: CDR1 SGHRS, CDR2 YFSETQ. Trimming stripped 3 bases from V and 1 base from J, with 18 bases between.

The table lists this clonotype with a few counts. The chain couples TRBV28 to TRBJ1-1; D unresolved. Trimming cost V 0 bases and J 8 bases, with 16 bases left between them. The germline V gene encodes CDR1 MDHEN and CDR2 SYDVKM. CDR3 length: 15 amino acids. CDR3 sequence: CASSLWTTGGREAFF. The CDR3 DNA sequence: TGTGCCAGCAGTTTATGGACGACCGGTGGCCGCGAAGCTTTCTTT.

This clonotype was detected only a few times. This CDR3 is CASSEWTAGTGELFF. In nucleotides, the CDR3 is TGTGCCAGCAGCGAATGGACAGCCGGCACCGGGGAGCTGTTTTTT. The chain employs TRBV7-9 and TRBJ2-2; the D gene is possibly TRBD1 (6 bases). The V gene's germline CDR1 is SEHNR and CDR2 FQNEAQ (reference sequence). The CDR3 sequence is 15 residues long. V lost 5 bases and J lost 4, with 14 bases in between.

The chain links TRBV20-1 to TRBJ2-7; 10 bases map to TRBD2. Germline V gene data show CDR1 as DFQATT and CDR2 as SNEGSKA (reference sequence). Losses at the gene ends were 4 bases for V and 0 bases for J; bases not matched to a gene: 0. This CDR3 is built from 13 residues. Here the CDR3 DNA reads TGCAGTGCTACTAGCGGGAGCTCCTACGAGCAGTACTTC. Translation: CSATSGSSYEQYF.

The chain combines TRBV7-8 with TRBJ2-3; unclear D gene. In germline, CDR1 is SGHVS, CDR2 FQNEAQ. The germline V and J ends were trimmed by 7 bases and 3 bases, with 14 bases remaining between them. The CDR3 has 14 amino acids. As DNA, the CDR3 is TGTGCCAGCACCGGCCCCCTTGGAACAGATACGCAGTATTTT. Residues: CASTGPLGTDTQYF. The full variable domain, rest sourced from reference TRBV7-8 and TRBJ2-3, is GAGVSQSPRYKVAKRGQDVALRCDPISGHVSLFWYQQALGQGPEFLTYFQNEAQLDKSGLPSDRFFAERPEGSVSTLKIQRTQQEDSAVYLCASTGPLGTDTQYFGPGTRLTVL.

J is TRBJ2-3 and V is TRBV20-1; TRBD1 might be the D (6 bases). The CDR3 totals 18 residues. Trimming shortened V by 4 bases and J by 0 bases, and 23 bases separated the two germline ends. The germline gives CDR1 DFQATT, CDR2 SNEGSKA (reference sequence). CDR3 sequence: CSAIGTSPALTSTDTQYF. In DNA form, the CDR3 reads TGCAGTGCTATCGGGACATCACCCGCCCTCACTAGCACAGATACGCAGTATTTT.

This clonotype was counted a few times. J is TRBJ2-7 and V is TRBV5-1, with TRBD1 matching 9 bases. The germline V gene has CDR1 SGHRS and CDR2 YFSETQ. J gave up 0 bases and V 4 bases, and 2 bases lay outside the gene matches. The CDR3 is made up of 14 amino acids. The chain's CDR3 is CASSDRGSSYEQYF. The CDR3 region has the DNA TGCGCCAGCAGCGACAGGGGGAGCTCCTACGAGCAGTACTTC.

This clonotype was picked up a small number of times. The chain carries TRBV5-1 and TRBJ2-7; 11 bases fit TRBD1. The length of the CDR3 is 13 residues. Germline CDR1 and CDR2: SGHRS and YFSETQ. The junction had 3 bases not matched to a gene; V was cut back by 3 bases and J by 7 bases. DNA for the CDR3: TGCGCCAGCAGCTCCGGGACAGGGGGAGAGCAGTACTTC. Amino acid sequence: CASSSGTGGEQYF.

The V gene is TRBV4-3, the J gene TRBJ1-1; the D is unclear. V lost 6 bases to trimming and J lost 0 bases, with 8 bases between them. Per the germline V gene, CDR1 is LGHNA and CDR2 is YSLEER. The length of the CDR3 is 13 residues. As DNA, the CDR3 is TGCGCCAGCAGACAGCTCATGAACACTGAAGCTTTCTTT. Amino acid sequence: CASRQLMNTEAFF.

The table lists this clonotype with a few counts. The J gene is TRBJ2-7, the V gene TRBV7-2, with no clear D. Trimming stripped 1 base from V and 5 bases from J, with 12 bases between. This CDR3 region has 14 residues. Per the germline V gene, CDR1 is SGHTA and CDR2 is FQGNSA. The CDR3 bases are TGTGCCAGCAGCTTAGGGGCTATATGGAACGAGCAGTACGTC. It translates to CASSLGAIWNEQYV.

The chain couples TRBV4-1 to TRBJ1-5, with D hard to call. This CDR3 comprises 12 residues. Between the trimmed V and J ends, which lost 1 base and 7 bases, there was a span of 5 bases. Germline CDR1 and CDR2: MGHRA and YSYEKL. CDR3 DNA sequence: TGCGCCAGCAGCCAAGTAGGGCAGCCCCAGCATTTT. Its translation: CASSQVGQPQHF.

The J gene is TRBJ1-2, the V gene TRBV29-1; tentatively, D is TRBD1 (6 bases). V lost 6 bases, J lost 2 bases, and 13 bases lay in between. Germline V lookup: CDR1 SQVTM, CDR2 ANQGSEA. This CDR3 has 13 amino acids. CDR3 DNA sequence: TGCAGCGTACTTACAGGGATCAACTATGGCTACACCTTC. Amino acids: CSVLTGINYGYTF.

The V and J genes are TRBV7-9 and TRBJ1-1; unclear D gene. Germline V gives CDR1 SEHNR, CDR2 FQNEAQ (reference sequence). The CDR3 is 15 amino acids. V lost 4 bases and J 0 bases, leaving 12 bases between the germline ends. The CDR3 reads CASSYAPRMNTEAFF. In DNA form, the CDR3 reads TGTGCCAGCAGCTACGCTCCTCGTATGAACACTGAAGCTTTCTTT.

The chain recombines TRBV20-1 with TRBJ2-5; D is ambiguous. V shed 0 bases and J shed 0 bases, with 8 bases lying between them. In germline, CDR1 is DFQATT, CDR2 SNEGSKA (reference sequence). The CDR3 has 14 residues. Here the CDR3 DNA reads TGCAGTGCTAGAGATGCCCGGGACCAAGAGACCCAGTACTTC. Protein: CSARDARDQETQYF.

This clonotype was counted only a few times. V gene TRBV28 combines with J gene TRBJ1-3; no clear D gene. Trimming shortened V by 8 bases and J by 2 bases, and 13 bases separated the two germline ends. Germline V gene lookup returns CDR1 MDHEN and CDR2 SYDVKM. The CDR3 is 14 amino acids. As DNA, the CDR3 is TGTGCCAGCTCCCGGGATCTACCTGGAAACACCATATATTTT. Translated, it gives CASSRDLPGNTIYF.

Only a few counts were recorded for this clonotype. The CDR3 region has the DNA TGTGCCAGCAGTTCTCTCGGACACCACTACGAGCAGTACGTC. The encoded protein is CASSSLGHHYEQYV. V usage is TRBV6-1 and J usage is TRBJ2-7, with TRBD1 as a possible D gene (5 bases). V lost 5 bases, J lost 3 bases, and 14 bases lay in between. CDR3 length: 14 amino acids. Germline V gene data show CDR1 as MNHNS and CDR2 as SASEGT.

This chain connects TRBV5-1 to TRBJ1-4; no clear D. The CDR3 consists of 14 residues. Germline V gene sequence: CDR1 SGHRS, CDR2 YFSETQ. V lost 0 bases and J 10 bases, leaving 13 bases between the germline ends. The CDR3 reads CASSLAYGDGKLFF. In DNA form, the CDR3 reads TGCGCCAGCAGCTTGGCCTACGGGGATGGAAAACTGTTTTTT.